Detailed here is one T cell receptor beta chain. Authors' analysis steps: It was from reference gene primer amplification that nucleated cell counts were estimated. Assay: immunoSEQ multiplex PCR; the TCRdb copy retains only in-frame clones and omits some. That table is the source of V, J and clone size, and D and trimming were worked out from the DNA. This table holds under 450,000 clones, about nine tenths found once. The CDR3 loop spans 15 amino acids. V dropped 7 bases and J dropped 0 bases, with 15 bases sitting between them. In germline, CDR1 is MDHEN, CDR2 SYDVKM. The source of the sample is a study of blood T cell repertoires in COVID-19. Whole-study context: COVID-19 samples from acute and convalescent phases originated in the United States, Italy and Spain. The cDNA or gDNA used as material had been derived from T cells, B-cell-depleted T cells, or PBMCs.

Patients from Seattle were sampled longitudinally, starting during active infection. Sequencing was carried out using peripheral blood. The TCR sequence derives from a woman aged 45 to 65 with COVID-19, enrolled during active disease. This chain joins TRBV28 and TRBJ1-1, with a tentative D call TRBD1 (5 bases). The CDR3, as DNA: TGTGCCAGCACTCCTCCCAGGGCCCTGAACACTGAAGCTTTCTTT. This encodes CASTPPRALNTEAFF.